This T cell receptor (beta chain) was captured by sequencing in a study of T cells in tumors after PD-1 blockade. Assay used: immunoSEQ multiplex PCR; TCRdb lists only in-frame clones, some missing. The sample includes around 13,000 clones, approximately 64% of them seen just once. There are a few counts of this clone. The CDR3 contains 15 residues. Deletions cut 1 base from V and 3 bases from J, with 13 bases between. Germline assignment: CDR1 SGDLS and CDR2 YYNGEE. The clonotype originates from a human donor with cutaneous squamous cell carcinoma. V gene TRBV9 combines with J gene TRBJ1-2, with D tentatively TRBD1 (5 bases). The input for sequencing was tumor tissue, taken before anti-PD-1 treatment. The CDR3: CASSVWEVGDYGYTF. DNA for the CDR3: TGTGCCAGCAGCGTATGGGAGGTAGGGGACTATGGCTACACCTTC.